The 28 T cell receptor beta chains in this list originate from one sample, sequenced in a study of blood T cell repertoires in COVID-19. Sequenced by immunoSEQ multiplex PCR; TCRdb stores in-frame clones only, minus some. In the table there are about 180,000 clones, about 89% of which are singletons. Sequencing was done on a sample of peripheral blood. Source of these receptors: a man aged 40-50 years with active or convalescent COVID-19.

CDR3: CASRYRGIANQPQHF. CDR3 DNA: TGTGCCAGTAGGTACCGGGGGATTGCAAATCAGCCCCAGCATTTT. The V gene is TRBV19, the J gene TRBJ1-5; tentatively, D is TRBD1 (5 bases). CDR3 length: 15 amino acids. From germline, CDR1 is LNHDA and CDR2 SQIVND (reference sequence). V was clipped by 6 bases and J by 4 bases, with 16 bases between them. The variable domain in full, with the rest retrieved from reference TRBV19 and TRBJ1-5, is DGGITQSPKYLFRKEGQNVTLSCEQNLNHDAMYWYRQDPGQGLRLIYYSQIVNDFQKGDIAEGYSVSREKKESFPLTVTSAQKNPTAFYLCASRYRGIANQPQHFGDGTRLSIL.

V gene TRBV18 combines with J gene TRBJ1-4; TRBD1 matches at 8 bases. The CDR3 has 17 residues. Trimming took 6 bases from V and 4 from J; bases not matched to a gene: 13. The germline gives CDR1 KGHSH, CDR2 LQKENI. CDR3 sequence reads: CASSQAAGGKDNEKLFF. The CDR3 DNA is TGTGCCAGCTCGCAAGCAGCAGGGGGCAAAGATAATGAAAAACTGTTTTTT.

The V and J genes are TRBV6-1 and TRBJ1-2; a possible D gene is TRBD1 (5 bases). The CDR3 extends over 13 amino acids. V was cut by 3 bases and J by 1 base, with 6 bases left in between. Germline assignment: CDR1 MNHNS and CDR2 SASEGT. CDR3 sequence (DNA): TGTGCCAGCAGTGACAGGGTTAACTATGGCTACACCTTC. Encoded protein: CASSDRVNYGYTF.

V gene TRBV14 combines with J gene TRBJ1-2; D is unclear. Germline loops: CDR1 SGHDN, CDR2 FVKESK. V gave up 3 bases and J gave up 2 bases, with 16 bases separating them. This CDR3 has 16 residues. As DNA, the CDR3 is TGTGCCAGCAGCCAGTTTGAGCGGCGCGGGAACTATGGCTACACCTTC. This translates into CASSQFERRGNYGYTF.

Here the CDR3 reads CASSSSQGGYGYTF. The CDR3 nucleotides read TGCGCCAGCAGCTCGTCACAGGGGGGCTATGGCTACACCTTC. This chain links TRBV5-1 with TRBJ1-2; 8 nucleotides align to TRBD1. This CDR3 is built from 14 residues. The V gene end was trimmed by 3 bases and the J gene end by 4 bases; junction bases not matched to a gene: 5. Germline CDR1 is SGHRS and CDR2 is YFSETQ.

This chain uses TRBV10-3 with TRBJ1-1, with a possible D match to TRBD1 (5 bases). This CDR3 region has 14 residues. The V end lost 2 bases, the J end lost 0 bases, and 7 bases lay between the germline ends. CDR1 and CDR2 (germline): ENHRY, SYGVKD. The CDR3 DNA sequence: TGTGCCATCAGTGAGGACAGCATGAACACTGAAGCTTTCTTT. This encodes CAISEDSMNTEAFF.

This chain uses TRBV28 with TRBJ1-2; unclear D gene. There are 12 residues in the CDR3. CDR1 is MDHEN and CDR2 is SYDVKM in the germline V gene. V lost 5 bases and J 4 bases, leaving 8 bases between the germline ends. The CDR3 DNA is TGTGCCAGCAGTCTCGTTTCCTATGGCTACACCTTC. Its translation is CASSLVSYGYTF.

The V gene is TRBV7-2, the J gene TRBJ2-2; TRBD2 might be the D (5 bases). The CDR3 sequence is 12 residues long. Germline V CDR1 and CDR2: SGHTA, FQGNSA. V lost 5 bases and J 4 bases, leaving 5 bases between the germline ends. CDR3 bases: TGTGCCAGCAGCGCGGGCACCGGGGAGCTGTTTTTT. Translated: CASSAGTGELFF.

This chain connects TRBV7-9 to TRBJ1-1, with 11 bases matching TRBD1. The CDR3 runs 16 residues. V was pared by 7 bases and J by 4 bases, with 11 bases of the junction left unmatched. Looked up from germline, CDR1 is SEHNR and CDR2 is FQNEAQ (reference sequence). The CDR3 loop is CASIPGQGVEGTEAFF. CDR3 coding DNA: TGTGCCAGCATACCGGGACAGGGGGTAGAGGGCACTGAAGCTTTCTTT.

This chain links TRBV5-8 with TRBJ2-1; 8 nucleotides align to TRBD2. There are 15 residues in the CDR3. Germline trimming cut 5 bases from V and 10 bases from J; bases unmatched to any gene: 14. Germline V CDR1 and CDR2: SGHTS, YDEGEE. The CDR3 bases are TGTGCCAGCAGACCGGGGGGGGGCCGGATGAAGGAGCAGTTCTTC. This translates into CASRPGGGRMKEQFF. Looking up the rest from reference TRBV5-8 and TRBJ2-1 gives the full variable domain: EAGVTQSPTHLIKTRGQQATLRCSPISGHTSVYWYQQALGLGLQFLLWYDEGEERNRGNFPPRFSGRQFPNYSSELNVNALELEDSALYLCASRPGGGRMKEQFFGPGTRLTVL.

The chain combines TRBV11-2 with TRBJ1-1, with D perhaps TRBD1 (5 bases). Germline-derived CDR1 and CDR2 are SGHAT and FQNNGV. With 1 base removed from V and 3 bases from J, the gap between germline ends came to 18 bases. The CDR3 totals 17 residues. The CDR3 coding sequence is TGTGCCAGCAGCTTAGTAACGTCCGGGGGAAGACACACTGAAGCTTTCTTT. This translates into CASSLVTSGGRHTEAFF. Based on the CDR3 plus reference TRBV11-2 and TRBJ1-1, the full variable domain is EAGVAQSPRYKIIEKRQSVAFWCNPISGHATLYWYQQILGQGPKLLIQFQNNGVVDDSQLPKDRFSAERLKGVDSTLKIQPAKLEDSAVYLCASSLVTSGGRHTEAFFGQGTRLTVV.

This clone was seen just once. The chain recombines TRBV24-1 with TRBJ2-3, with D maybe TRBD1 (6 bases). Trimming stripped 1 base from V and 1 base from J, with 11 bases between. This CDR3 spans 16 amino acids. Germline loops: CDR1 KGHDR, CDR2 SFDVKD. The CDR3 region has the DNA TGTGCCACCAGTGATTTTGGGGGCCAGGGCACAGATACGCAGTATTTT. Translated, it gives CATSDFGGQGTDTQYF.

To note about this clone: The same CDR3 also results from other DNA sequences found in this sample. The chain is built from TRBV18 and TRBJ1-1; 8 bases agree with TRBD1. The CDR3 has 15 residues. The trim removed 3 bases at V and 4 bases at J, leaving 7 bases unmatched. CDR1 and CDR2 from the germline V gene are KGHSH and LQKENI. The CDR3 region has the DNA TGTGCCAGCTCACCCACCAGGGGGCTTGGCACTGAAGCTTTCTTT. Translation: CASSPTRGLGTEAFF.

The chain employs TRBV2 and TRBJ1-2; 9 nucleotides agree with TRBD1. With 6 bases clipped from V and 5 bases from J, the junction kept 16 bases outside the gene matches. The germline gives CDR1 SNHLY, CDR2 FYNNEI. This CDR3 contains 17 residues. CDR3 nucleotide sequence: TGTGCCAGCAGAGTTTACACCGGGACAGGGAGAGCTTATGGCTACACCTTC. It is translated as CASRVYTGTGRAYGYTF.

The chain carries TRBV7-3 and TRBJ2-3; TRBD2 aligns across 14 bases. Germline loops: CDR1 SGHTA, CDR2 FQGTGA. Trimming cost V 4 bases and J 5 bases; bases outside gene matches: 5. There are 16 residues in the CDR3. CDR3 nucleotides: TGTGCCAGCAGCTCCCGACTAGCGGGGGGGCAAGATACGCAGTATTTT. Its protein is CASSSRLAGGQDTQYF.

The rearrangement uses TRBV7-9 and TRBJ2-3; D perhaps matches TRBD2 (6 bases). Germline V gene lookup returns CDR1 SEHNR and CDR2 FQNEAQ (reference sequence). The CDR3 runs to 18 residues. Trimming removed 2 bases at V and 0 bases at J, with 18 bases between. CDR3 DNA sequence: TGTGCCAGCAGCTTACTGTGGGGAGCGCGGGGTAGCACAGATACGCAGTATTTT. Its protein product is CASSLLWGARGSTDTQYF.

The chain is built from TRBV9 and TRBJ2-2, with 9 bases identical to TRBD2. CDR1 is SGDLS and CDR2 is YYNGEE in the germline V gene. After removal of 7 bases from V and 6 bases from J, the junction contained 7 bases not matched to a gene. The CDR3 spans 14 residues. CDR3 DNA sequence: TGTGCCAGCCAGTGGCTAGCGGGGTCCGGGGAGCTGTTTTTT. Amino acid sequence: CASQWLAGSGELFF.

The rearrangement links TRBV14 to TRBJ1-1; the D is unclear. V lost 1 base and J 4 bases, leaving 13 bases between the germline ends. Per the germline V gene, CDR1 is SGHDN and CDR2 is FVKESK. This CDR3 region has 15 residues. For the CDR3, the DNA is TGTGCCAGCAGCCAAGCCAGGTCCTTGGGCACTGAAGCTTTCTTT. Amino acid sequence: CASSQARSLGTEAFF.

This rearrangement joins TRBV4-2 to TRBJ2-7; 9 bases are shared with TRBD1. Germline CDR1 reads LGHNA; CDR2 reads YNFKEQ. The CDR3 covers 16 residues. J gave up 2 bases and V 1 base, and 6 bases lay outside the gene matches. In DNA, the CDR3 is TGTGCCAGCAGCCAAGTAAGGGGACAGGGACCCTACGAGCAGTACTTC. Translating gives CASSQVRGQGPYEQYF.

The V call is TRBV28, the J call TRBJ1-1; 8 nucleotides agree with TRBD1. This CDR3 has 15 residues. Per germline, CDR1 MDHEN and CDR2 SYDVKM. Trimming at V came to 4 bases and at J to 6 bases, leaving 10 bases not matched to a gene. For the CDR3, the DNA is TGTGCCAGCAGTTCCTCCGGACAGGGTACCGCTGAAGCTTTCTTT. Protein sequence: CASSSSGQGTAEAFF.

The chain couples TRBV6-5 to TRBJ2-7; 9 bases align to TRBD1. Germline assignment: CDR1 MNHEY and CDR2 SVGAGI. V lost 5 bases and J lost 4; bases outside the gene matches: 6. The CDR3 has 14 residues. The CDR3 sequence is CASSPRQGVYEQYF. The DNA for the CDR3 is TGTGCCAGCAGTCCGCGACAGGGGGTATACGAGCAGTACTTC.

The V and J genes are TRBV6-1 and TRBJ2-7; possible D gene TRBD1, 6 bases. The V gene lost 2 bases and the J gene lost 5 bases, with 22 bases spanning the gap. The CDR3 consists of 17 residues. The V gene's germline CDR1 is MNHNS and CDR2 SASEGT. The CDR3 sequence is CASSEPSGRTVFHEQYF. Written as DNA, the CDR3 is TGTGCCAGCAGTGAACCGTCCGGTCGGACAGTCTTCCACGAGCAGTACTTC.

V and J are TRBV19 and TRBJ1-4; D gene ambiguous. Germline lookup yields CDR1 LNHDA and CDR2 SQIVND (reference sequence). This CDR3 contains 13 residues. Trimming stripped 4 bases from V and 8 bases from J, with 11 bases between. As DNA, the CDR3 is TGTGCCAGTAGTACGGAGGGAGGGGAAAAACTGTTTTTT. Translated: CASSTEGGEKLFF.

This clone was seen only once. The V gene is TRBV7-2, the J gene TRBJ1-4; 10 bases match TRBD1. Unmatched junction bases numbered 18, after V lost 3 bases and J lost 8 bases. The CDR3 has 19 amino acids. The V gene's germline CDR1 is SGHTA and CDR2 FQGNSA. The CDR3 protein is CASSFPDRGLIFREEKLFF. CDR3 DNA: TGTGCCAGCAGCTTTCCCGACAGGGGGCTTATATTCAGGGAGGAAAAACTGTTTTTT.

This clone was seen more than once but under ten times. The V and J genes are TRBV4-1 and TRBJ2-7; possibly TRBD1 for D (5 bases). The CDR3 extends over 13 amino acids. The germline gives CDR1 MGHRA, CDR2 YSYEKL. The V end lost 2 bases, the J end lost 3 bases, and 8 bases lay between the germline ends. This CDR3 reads CASSQIQDYEQYF. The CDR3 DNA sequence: TGCGCCAGCAGCCAAATACAGGACTACGAGCAGTACTTC.

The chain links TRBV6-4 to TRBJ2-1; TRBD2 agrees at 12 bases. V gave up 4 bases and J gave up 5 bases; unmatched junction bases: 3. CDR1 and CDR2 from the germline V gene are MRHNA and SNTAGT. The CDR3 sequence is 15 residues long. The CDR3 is CASSATSGGNNEQFF. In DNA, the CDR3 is TGTGCCAGCAGTGCAACTAGCGGGGGGAACAATGAGCAGTTCTTC.

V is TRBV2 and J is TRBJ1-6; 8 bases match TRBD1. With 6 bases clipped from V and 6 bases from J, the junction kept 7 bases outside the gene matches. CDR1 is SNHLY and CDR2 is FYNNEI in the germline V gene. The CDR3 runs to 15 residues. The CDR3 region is CASSRQGPSNSPLHF. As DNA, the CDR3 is TGTGCCAGCAGCAGACAGGGGCCCTCTAATTCACCCCTCCACTTT.

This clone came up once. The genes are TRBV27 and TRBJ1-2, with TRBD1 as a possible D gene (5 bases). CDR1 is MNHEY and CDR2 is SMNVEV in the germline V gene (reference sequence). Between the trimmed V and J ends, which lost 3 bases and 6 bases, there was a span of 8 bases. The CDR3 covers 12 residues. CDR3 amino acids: CASSFAGNGYTF. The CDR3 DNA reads TGTGCCAGCAGTTTTGCAGGGAATGGCTACACCTTC.